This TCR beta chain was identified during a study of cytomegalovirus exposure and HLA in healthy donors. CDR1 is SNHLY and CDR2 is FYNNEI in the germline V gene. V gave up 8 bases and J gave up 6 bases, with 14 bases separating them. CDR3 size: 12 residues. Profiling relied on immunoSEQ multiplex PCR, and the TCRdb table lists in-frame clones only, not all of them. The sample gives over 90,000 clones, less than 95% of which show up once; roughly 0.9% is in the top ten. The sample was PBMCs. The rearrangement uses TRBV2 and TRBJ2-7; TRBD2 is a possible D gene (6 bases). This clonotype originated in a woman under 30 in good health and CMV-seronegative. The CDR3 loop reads CASQTRQGEQYF. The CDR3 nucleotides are TGTGCCAGCCAGACTAGGCAGGGCGAGCAGTACTTC. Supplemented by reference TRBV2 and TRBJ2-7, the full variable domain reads EPEVTQTPSHQVTQMGQEVILRCVPISNHLYFYWYRQILGQKVEFLVSFYNNEISEKSEIFDDQFSVERPDGSNFTLKIRSTKLEDSAMYFCASQTRQGEQYFGPGTRLTVT.